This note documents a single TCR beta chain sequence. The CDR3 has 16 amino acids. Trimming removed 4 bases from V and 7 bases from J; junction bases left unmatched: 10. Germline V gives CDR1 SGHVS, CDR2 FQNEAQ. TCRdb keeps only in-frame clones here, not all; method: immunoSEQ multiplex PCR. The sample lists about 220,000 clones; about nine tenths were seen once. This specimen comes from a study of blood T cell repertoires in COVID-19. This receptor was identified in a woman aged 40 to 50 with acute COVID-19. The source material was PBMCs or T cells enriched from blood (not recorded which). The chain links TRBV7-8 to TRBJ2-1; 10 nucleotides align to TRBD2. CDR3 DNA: TGTGCCAGCAGCTCTCGGGAGCGGGGGGGAGGAAATGAGCAGTTCTTC. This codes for CASSSRERGGGNEQFF.